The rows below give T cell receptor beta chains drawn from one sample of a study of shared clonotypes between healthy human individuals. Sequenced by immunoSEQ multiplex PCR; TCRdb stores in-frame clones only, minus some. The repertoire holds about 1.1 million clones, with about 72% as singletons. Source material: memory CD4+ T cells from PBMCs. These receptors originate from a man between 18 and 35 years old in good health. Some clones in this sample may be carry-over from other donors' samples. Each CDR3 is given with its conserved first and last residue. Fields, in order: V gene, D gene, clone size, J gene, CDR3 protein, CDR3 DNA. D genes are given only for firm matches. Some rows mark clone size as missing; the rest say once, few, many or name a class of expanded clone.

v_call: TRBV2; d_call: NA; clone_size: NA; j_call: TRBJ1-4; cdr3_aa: CASSEESGYGEKLFF; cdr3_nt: TGTGCCAGCAGTGAGGAAAGCGGTTACGGTGAAAAACTGTTTTTT
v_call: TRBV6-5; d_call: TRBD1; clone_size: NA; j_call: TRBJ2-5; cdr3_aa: CASSTSGQLAAQYF; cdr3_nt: TGTGCCAGCAGTACCTCGGGACAGCTCGCGGCCCAGTACTTC
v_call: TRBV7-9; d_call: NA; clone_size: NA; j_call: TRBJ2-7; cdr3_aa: CASSPGSGGREQYF; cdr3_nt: TGTGCCAGCAGCCCGGGGAGCGGAGGACGCGAGCAGTACTTC
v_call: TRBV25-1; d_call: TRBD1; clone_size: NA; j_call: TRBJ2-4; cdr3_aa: CASRPGQGARTDIQYF; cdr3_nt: TGTGCCAGCAGGCCCGGACAGGGGGCGCGGACGGACATTCAGTACTTC
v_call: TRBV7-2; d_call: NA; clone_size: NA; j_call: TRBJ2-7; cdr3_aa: CASSLNRVEQYF; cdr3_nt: TGTGCCAGCAGCTTGAACAGGGTCGAGCAGTACTTC
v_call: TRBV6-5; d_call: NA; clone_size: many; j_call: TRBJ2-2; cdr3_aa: CAVLDYRTGELFF; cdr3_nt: TGTGCCGTTTTAGACTACCGCACCGGGGAGCTGTTTTTT
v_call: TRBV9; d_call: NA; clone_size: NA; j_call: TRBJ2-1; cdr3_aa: CASSVATRNEQFF; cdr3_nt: TGTGCCAGCAGCGTAGCAACCCGCAATGAGCAGTTCTTC
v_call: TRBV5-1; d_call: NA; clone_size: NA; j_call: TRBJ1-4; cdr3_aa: CASSLGFQGTEKLFF; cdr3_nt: TGCGCCAGCAGCTTGGGGTTTCAGGGTACTGAAAAACTGTTTTTT
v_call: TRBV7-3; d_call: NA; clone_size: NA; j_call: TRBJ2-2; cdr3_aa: CASSLTVTGGELFF; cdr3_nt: TGTGCCAGCAGCTTAACGGTGACGGGCGGGGAGCTGTTTTTT
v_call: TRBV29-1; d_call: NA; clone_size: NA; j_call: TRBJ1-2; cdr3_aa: CSVEDTLIYYGYTF; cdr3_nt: TGCAGCGTTGAAGACACACTCATTTACTATGGCTACACCTTC
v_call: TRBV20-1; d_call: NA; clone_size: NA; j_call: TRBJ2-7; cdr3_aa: CSATRDPEQYF; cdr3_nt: TGCAGTGCAACCCGGGACCCCGAGCAGTACTTC
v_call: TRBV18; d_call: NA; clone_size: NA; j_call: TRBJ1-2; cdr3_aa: CASSPLDGNYGYTF; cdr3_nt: TGTGCCAGCTCACCGCTGGACGGTAACTATGGCTACACCTTC
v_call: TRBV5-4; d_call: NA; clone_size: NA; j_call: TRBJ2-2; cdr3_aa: CASSLDMGTGELFF; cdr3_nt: TGTGCCAGCAGCTTGGATATGGGCACCGGGGAGCTGTTTTTT
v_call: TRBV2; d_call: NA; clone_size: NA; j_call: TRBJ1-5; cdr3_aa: CASSGSIFNRSNQPQHF; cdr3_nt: TGTGCCAGCAGTGGGTCGATCTTCAACAGGAGCAATCAGCCCCAGCATTTT
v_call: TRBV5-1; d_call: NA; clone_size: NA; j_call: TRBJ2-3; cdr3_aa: CASHGLSTDTQYF; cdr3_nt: TGCGCCAGCCATGGACTAAGCACAGATACGCAGTATTTT
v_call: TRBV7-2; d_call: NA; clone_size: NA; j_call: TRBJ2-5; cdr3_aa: CASSFTRHPFGRETQYF; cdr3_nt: TGTGCCAGCAGCTTTACCCGTCATCCCTTCGGGAGAGAGACCCAGTACTTC
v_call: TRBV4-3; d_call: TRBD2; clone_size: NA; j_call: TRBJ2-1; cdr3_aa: CASSQLPGGAYNEQFF; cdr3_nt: TGCGCCAGCAGCCAACTGCCGGGAGGGGCCTACAATGAGCAGTTCTTC
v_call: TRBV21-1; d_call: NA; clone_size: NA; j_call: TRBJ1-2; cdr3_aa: CASSGGTGTKRSYGYTF; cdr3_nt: TGTGCCAGCAGCGGCGGGACAGGGACTAAGAGGAGCTATGGCTACACCTTC
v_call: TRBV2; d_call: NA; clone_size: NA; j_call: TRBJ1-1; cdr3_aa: CASSTDMNTEAFF; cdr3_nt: TGTGCCAGCAGTACGGATATGAACACTGAAGCTTTCTTT
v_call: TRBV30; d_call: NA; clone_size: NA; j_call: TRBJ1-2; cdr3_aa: CAWSLLALSYGYTF; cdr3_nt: TGTGCCTGGAGTCTACTGGCGCTCAGCTATGGCTACACCTTC
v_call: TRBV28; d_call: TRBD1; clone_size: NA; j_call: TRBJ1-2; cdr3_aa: CASSRPGTGVLGGYTF; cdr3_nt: TGTGCCAGCAGTCGTCCCGGGACAGGGGTATTGGGAGGCTACACCTTC
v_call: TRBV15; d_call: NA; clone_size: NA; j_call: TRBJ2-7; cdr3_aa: CATSREIRNEQYF; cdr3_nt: TGTGCCACCAGCAGGGAGATCAGAAACGAGCAGTACTTC
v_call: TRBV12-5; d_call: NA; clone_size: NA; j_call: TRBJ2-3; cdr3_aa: CASGLETRHASQYF; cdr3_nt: TGTGCTAGTGGTTTGGAGACTCGTCACGCTTCTCAGTATTTT
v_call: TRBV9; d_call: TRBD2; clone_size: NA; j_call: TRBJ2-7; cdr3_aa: CASSVTSVPREQYF; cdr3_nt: TGTGCCAGCAGCGTTACTAGCGTCCCTCGGGAGCAGTACTTC
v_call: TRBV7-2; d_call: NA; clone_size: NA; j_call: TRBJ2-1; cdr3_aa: CASSLAYGEQFF; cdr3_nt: TGTGCCAGCAGCTTAGCGTACGGGGAGCAGTTCTTC
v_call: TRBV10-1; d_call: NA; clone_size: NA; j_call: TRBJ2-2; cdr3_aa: CASSGVAGAGELFF; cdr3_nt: TGCGCCAGCAGTGGAGTTGCAGGAGCCGGGGAGCTGTTTTTT